This T cell receptor (beta chain) appears in the sequencing data of a study of shared clonotypes between healthy human individuals. The germline gives CDR1 SGHTA, CDR2 FQGNSA. The CDR3 consists of 15 residues. Trimming removed 5 bases at V and 8 bases at J, with 19 bases between. The table came from immunoSEQ multiplex PCR; TCRdb's copy has only in-frame clones and leaves some out. The sample carries approximately 1,000,000 clones, around 82% recorded once. The TCR originated in a young man in good health. Some clones in this sample may be carry-over from other donors' samples. Sequenced input: memory CD4+ T cells from PBMCs. Specified subset: CD45RA-negative fraction. This rearrangement joins TRBV7-2 to TRBJ1-5; D is perhaps TRBD1 (6 bases). The CDR3 loop is CASSEVGGGIEPQHF. Written as DNA, the CDR3 is TGTGCCAGCAGCGAAGTAGGGGGAGGCATCGAGCCCCAGCATTTT. Filled out from reference TRBV7-2 and TRBJ1-5, the complete variable domain reads GAGVSQSPSNKVTEKGKDVELRCDPISGHTALYWYRQSLGQGLEFLIYFQGNSAPDKSGLPSDRFSAERTGGSVSTLTIQRTQQEDSAVYLCASSEVGGGIEPQHFGDGTRLSIL.